This TCR beta chain was sequenced for a study of T-cell memory formation after mild COVID-19. The CDR3 loop spans 16 amino acids. The germline gives CDR1 MGHRA, CDR2 YSYEKL. V was pared by 8 bases and J by 0 bases, with 17 bases between. This clonotype was detected a few times. MiXCR, applied by TCRdb to the 5' RACE reads, yields one record per CDR3 protein. The table lists hundreds of thousands of distinct CDR3 sequences, 7.5% to 9.5% of them singletons, with approximately 23% in the top ten. The TCR originated in a young man who had mild COVID-19 (a few samples of this study predate the infection). Cell type and time point are not known. The genes are TRBV4-1 and TRBJ1-5; D unresolved. Source material: PBMCs or a T cell subset sorted from them (not recorded which). Here the CDR3 reads CASSSSQGYSNQPQHF. CDR3 DNA: TGCGCCAGCTCATCCTCACAAGGCTATAGCAATCAGCCCCAGCATTTT.